Listed below are T cell receptor beta chains from one sample, sequenced in a study of response to subunit inactivated influenza vaccine. One entry per CDR3 protein, called by TCRdb with MiXCR from the RT-PCR reads. Of about 500,000 distinct CDR3 sequences in the sample, more than 15% were seen once. The input for sequencing was CD4+ T cells sorted from PBMCs, taken 23 months after vaccination. These receptor sequences come from a man aged 50-75 years who received an inactivated influenza vaccine. Both conserved end residues are part of each CDR3. The D gene is left open where the match is weak. Only some rows state a clone size, as once, few, many or a class for expanded clones.

len	abundance	v_gene	j_gene	d_gene	CDR3nt	CDR3aa
20	NA	TRBV5-6	TRBJ2-4	TRBD2	TGTGCCAGCAGCTTGTCGTCGACTAGCGGTCTGAGGGGGTCGTTTGACATTCAGTACTTC	CASSLSSTSGLRGSFDIQYF
14	NA	TRBV20-1	TRBJ2-7	NA	TGCAGTGCTAGAGCAGGGACCGGGGGCAAAGAGCAGTACTTC	CSARAGTGGKEQYF
14	few	TRBV7-2	TRBJ2-7	TRBD2	TGTGCCAGCCGGGAGACTAGCGTTACCTACGAGCAGTACTTC	CASRETSVTYEQYF
12	few	TRBV12-3/TRBV12-4	TRBJ2-7	NA	TGTGCCAGCAGTTTGCGGCGGGGAGGGCAGTACTTC	CASSLRRGGQYF
13	NA	TRBV6-2/TRBV6-3	TRBJ2-5	NA	TGTGCCAGCAGCTTCGGACTGTTGGAGACCCAGTACTTC	CASSFGLLETQYF
11	many	TRBV29-1	TRBJ2-2	NA	TGCAGCGGGTCAAACACCGGGGAGCTGTTTTTT	CSGSNTGELFF
15	few	TRBV3-1	TRBJ1-3	TRBD1	TGTGCCAGCAGCCAAGGGACAGGGTCTGGAAACACCATATATTTT	CASSQGTGSGNTIYF
14	many	TRBV7-8	TRBJ2-7	NA	TGTGCCAGCCAAGGGGGACTAAACTCCTACGAGCAGTACTTC	CASQGGLNSYEQYF
14	NA	TRBV5-1	TRBJ2-7	NA	TGCGCCAGCAGCTTGCAGGGTTCGCCGGGAGAGCAGTACTTC	CASSLQGSPGEQYF
13	few	TRBV6-5	TRBJ1-1	NA	TGTGCCAGCAGTTACGCGCTAAACACTGAAGCTTTCTTT	CASSYALNTEAFF
16	NA	TRBV12-3/TRBV12-4	TRBJ1-1	NA	TGTGCCAGCAGTTTAGACCACGCCCGGGCGAACACTGAAGCTTTCTTT	CASSLDHARANTEAFF
14	many	TRBV21-1	TRBJ2-7	NA	TGTGCCAGCAGCAAAGATTGGGGCGCAAGCGAGCAGTACTTC	CASSKDWGASEQYF
15	few	TRBV20-1	TRBJ2-2	NA	TGCAGTGCTCCGGACAGACGGGGAAACACCGGGGAGCTGTTTTTT	CSAPDRRGNTGELFF
15	few	TRBV2	TRBJ2-2	NA	TGTGCCAGCAGAATTGACAGGACGAACACCGGGGAGCTGTTTTTT	CASRIDRTNTGELFF
16	few	TRBV15	TRBJ1-1	NA	TGTGCCACCAGCAGACCTGGGACATTTAAGAACACTGAAGCTTTCTTT	CATSRPGTFKNTEAFF
15	NA	TRBV10-3	TRBJ2-3	TRBD2	TGTGCCATCAGATTTTCTAGCGGGGGTGCAGATACGCAGTATTTT	CAIRFSSGGADTQYF
12	few	TRBV20-1	TRBJ1-6	NA	TGCAGTGCCCCCACTGTCCAATCACCCCTCCACTTT	CSAPTVQSPLHF
14	few	TRBV28	TRBJ2-1	TRBD1	TGTGCCAGCATTTCACAGGGGGCCGGGAATGAGCAGTTCTTC	CASISQGAGNEQFF
16	NA	TRBV20-1	TRBJ2-5	TRBD2	TGCAGTGCTGGGCTTCTTGGCGGGGGGCGTCAAGAGACCCAGTACTTC	CSAGLLGGGRQETQYF
13	NA	TRBV21-1	TRBJ1-1	NA	TGTGCCAGCAGCAAAGGGCCCGGGACAGTCGCTTTCTTT	CASSKGPGTVAFF
14	few	TRBV28	TRBJ1-2	TRBD1	TGTGCCAGCAGCAGACAGGGGGAGTCCTATGGCTACACCTTC	CASSRQGESYGYTF
14	few	TRBV9	TRBJ2-7	NA	TGTGCCAGCAGCGTAGCGGTAGGATCCTACGAGCAGTACTTC	CASSVAVGSYEQYF